Sequencing of this T cell receptor beta chain was carried out in a study of blood T cell repertoires in COVID-19. As processed by the authors: Reference gene primer amplification gave nucleated cell count estimates. Using immunoSEQ multiplex PCR, the repertoire was profiled, and TCRdb retains in-frame clones only, with some absent. The V and J calls and clone size are taken from that table; D and trimming were inferred from the DNA. The table records roughly 300,000 clones, just over 85% of them present only once. The CDR3 covers 14 residues. Germline-derived CDR1 and CDR2 are MNHNY and SVGAGI (reference sequence). V was shortened by 6 bases and J by 0 bases, with 11 bases between the two germline ends.

Sequenced input: PBMCs or T cells enriched from blood (not recorded which). The V gene is TRBV6-6, the J gene TRBJ1-1; possibly TRBD1 for D (5 bases). The sequence came from a woman under 30 who had recovered from COVID-19. The CDR3 here is CASRFQGLNTEAFF. The CDR3 nucleotides read TGTGCCAGCAGATTTCAGGGTTTGAACACTGAAGCTTTCTTT.